The entry below describes one T cell receptor (beta chain). Its antigen is still unknown. The data derive from a study of beta chain features in type 1 diabetes. Study-level points and caveats: The study found that naive, central memory and Treg TCRB repertoires appeared more similar in patients than in healthy donors. There was a moderate but significant shortening of TCRB CDR3s in all four CD4+ subsets of Type 1 diabetes patients. More deletions and fewer insertions at VDJ junctions were found in patients with type 1 diabetes.

There are 14 residues in the CDR3. Trimming left V 0 bases short and J 5 bases short, with 8 bases between. Germline assignment: CDR1 LGHNA and CDR2 YSLEER. As every portion of the isolated RNA was reverse transcribed, the sequencing read expressed TCRB transcripts. Produced via immunoSEQ multiplex PCR; TCRdb's table is partial and in-frame only. Of 250,000 to 300,000 clones in the sample, 7.5% to 9.5% were seen once. The clonotype originates from a woman in her late teens or twenties in good health. The chain employs TRBV4-3 and TRBJ1-5, with no clear D. The sequencing sample was made of central memory CD4+ T cells from blood. This CDR3 is CASSQDYGDQPQHF. CDR3 in DNA: TGCGCCAGCAGCCAAGATTACGGGGATCAGCCCCAGCATTTT.